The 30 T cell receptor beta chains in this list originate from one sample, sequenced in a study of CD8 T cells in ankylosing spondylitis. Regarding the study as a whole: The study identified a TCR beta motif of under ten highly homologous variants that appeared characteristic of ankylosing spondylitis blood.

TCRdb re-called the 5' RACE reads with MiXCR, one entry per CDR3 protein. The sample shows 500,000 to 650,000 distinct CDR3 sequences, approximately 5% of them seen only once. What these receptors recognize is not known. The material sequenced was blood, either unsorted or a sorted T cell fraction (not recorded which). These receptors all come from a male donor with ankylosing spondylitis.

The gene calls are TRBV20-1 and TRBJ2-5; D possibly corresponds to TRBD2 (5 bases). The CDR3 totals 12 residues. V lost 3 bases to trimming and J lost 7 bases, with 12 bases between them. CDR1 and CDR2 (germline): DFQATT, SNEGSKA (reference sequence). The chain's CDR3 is CSASMEEATQYF. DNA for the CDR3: TGCAGTGCTAGTATGGAGGAGGCGACCCAGTACTTC.

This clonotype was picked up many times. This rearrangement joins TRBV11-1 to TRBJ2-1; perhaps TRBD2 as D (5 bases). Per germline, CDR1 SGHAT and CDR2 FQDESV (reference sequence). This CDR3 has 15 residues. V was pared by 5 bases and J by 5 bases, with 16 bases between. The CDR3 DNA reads TGTGCCAGCAGCCCCCCCCGGACTTACGACAATGAGCAGTTCTTC. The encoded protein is CASSPPRTYDNEQFF.

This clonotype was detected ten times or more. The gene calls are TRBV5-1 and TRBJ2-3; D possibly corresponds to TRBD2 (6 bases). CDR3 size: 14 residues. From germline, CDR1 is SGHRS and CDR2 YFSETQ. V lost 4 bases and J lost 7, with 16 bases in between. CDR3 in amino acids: CASSETQGGNTQYF. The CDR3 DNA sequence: TGCGCCAGCAGCGAAACTCAGGGAGGAAATACGCAGTATTTT.

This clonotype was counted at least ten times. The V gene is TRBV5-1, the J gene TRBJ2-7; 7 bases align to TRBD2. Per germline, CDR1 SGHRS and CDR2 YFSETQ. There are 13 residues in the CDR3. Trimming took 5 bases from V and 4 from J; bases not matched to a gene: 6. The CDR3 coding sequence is TGCGCCAGCAGAGAAGCGGGGTTGTACGAGCAGTACTTC. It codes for CASREAGLYEQYF.

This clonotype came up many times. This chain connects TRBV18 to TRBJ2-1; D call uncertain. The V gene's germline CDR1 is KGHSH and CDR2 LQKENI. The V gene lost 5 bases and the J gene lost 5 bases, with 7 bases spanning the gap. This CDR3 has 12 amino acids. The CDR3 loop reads CASSKSNNEQFF. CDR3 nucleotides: TGTGCCAGCTCAAAATCAAACAATGAGCAGTTCTTC.

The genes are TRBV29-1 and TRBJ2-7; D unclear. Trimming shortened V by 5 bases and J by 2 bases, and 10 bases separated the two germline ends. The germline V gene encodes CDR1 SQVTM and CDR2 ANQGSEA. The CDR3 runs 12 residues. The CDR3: CSVQQGPYEQYF. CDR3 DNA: TGCAGCGTTCAACAAGGACCCTACGAGCAGTACTTC.

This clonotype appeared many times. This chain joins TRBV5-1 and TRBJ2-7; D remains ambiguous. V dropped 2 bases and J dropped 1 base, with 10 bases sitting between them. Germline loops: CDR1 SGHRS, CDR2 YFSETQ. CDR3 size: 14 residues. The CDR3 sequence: CASSFSDGSYEQYF. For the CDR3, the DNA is TGCGCCAGCAGCTTTTCGGACGGGTCCTACGAGCAGTACTTC.

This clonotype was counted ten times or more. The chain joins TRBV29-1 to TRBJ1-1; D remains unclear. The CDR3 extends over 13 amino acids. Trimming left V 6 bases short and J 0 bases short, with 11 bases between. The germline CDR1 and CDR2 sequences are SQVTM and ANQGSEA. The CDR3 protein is CSVATLMNTEAFF. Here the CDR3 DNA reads TGCAGCGTAGCGACACTCATGAACACTGAAGCTTTCTTT.

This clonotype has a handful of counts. The CDR3 loop reads CASSQEAHRGLVAQYF. Here the CDR3 DNA reads TGCGCCAGCAGCCAAGAAGCCCATAGGGGGCTGGTGGCCCAGTACTTC. The J gene is TRBJ2-5, the V gene TRBV4-1, with 7 positions matching TRBD1. Germline V gene sequence: CDR1 MGHRA, CDR2 YSYEKL. The trim removed 0 bases at V and 9 bases at J, leaving 13 bases unmatched. The CDR3 contains 16 residues.

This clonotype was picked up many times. Here the CDR3 reads CASSLDSLGYTEAFF. CDR3 DNA: TGTGCCAGCAGTTTAGACAGCCTTGGGTACACTGAAGCTTTCTTT. The chain couples TRBV28 to TRBJ1-1, with a possible D match to TRBD1 (5 bases). The CDR3 consists of 15 residues. The ends were cut back, 2 bases at V and 3 bases at J, with 13 bases in the middle. Germline values: CDR1 MDHEN, CDR2 SYDVKM. Drawing the rest from reference TRBV28 and TRBJ1-1, the complete variable domain is DVKVTQSSRYLVKRTGEKVFLECVQDMDHENMFWYRQDPGLGLRLIYFSYDVKMKEKGDIPEGYSVSREKKERFSLILESASTNQTSMYLCASSLDSLGYTEAFFGQGTRLTVV.

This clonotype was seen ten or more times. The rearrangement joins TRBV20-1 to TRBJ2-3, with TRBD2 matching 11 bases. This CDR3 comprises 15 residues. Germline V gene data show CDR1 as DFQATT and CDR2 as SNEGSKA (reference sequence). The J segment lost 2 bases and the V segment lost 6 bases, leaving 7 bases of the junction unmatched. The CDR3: CSAGGLADYTDTQYF. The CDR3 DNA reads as TGCAGTGCCGGGGGACTAGCGGATTACACAGATACGCAGTATTTT.

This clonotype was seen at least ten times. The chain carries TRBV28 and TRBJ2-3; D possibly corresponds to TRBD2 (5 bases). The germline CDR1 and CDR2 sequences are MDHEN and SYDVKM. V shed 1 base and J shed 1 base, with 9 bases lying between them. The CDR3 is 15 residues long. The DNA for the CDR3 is TGTGCCAGCAGTTTATCCGGGGTGGGCACAGATACGCAGTATTTT. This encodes CASSLSGVGTDTQYF.

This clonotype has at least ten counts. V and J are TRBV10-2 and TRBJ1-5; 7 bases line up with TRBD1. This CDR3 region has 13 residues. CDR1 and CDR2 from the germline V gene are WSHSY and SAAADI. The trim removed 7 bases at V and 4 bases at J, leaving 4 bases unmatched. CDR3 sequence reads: CASKGGLNQPQHF. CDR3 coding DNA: TGCGCCAGCAAAGGGGGCCTTAATCAGCCCCAGCATTTT.

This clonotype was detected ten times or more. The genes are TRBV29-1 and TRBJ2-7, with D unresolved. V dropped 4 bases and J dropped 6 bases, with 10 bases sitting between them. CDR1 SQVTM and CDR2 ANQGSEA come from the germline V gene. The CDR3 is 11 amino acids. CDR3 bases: TGCAGCGTTGGAGACCTAGGCGAGCAGTACTTC. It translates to CSVGDLGEQYF.

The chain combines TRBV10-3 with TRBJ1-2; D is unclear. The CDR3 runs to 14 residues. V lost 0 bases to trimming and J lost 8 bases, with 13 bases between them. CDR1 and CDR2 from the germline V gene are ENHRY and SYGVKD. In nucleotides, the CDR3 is TGTGCCATCAGTGAGTCGTTGGGGATTCGGGGCTACACCTTC. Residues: CAISESLGIRGYTF.

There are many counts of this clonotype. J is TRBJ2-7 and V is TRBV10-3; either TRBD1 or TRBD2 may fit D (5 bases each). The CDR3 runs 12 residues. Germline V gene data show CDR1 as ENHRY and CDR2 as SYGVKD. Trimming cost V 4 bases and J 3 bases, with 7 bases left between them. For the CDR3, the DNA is TGTGCCATCAGTGGGGGGAACTACGAGCAGTACTTC. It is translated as CAISGGNYEQYF.

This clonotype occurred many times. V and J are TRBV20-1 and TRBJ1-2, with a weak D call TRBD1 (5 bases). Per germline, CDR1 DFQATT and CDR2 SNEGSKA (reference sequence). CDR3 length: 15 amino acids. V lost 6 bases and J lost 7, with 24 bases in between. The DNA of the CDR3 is TGCAGTGCCCCAATCAGGGAACGGGCTAATGGTGGCTACACCTTC. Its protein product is CSAPIRERANGGYTF.

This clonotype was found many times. CDR3 coding DNA: TGTGCCATCAGCCTACAGGGTCCCTACGAGCAGTACTTC. Translation: CAISLQGPYEQYF. The rearrangement joins TRBV10-3 to TRBJ2-7; D is possibly TRBD1 (6 bases). Germline lookup yields CDR1 ENHRY and CDR2 SYGVKD. The V end lost 6 bases, the J end lost 2 bases, and 11 bases lay between the germline ends. This CDR3 region has 13 residues.

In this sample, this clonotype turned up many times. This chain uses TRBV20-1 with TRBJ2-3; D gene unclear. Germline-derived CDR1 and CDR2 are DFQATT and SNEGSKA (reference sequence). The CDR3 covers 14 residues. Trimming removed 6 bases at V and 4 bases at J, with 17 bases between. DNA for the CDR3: TGCAGTGCCAGAAAGGTTTTAATAGCAGATACGCAGTATTTT. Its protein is CSARKVLIADTQYF.

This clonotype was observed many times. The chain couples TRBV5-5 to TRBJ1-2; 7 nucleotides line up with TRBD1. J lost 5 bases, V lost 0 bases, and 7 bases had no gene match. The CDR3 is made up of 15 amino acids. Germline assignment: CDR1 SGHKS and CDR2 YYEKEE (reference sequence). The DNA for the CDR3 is TGTGCCAGCAGCTTGGCGCGGGACAGCACATATGGCTACACCTTC. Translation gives CASSLARDSTYGYTF.

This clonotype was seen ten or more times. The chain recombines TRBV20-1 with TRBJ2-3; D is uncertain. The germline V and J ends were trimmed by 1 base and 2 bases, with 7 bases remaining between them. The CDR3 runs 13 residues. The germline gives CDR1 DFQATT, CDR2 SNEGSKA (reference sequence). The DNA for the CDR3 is TGCAGTGCTAGAGGCCCAGTCACAGATACGCAGTATTTT. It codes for CSARGPVTDTQYF.

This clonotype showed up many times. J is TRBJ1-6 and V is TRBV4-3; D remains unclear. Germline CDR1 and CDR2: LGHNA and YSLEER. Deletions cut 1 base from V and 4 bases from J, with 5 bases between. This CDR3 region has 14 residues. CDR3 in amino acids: CASSQGEYNSPLHF. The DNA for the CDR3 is TGCGCCAGCAGCCAAGGGGAGTATAATTCACCCCTCCACTTT.

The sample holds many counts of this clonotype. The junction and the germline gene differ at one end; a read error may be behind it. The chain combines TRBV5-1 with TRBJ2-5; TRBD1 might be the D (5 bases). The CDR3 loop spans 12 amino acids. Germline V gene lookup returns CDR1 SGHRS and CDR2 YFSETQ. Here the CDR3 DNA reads TGTGCCAGCAGCTTAAGGGGTGAGACCCAGTACTTC. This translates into CASSLRGETQYF.

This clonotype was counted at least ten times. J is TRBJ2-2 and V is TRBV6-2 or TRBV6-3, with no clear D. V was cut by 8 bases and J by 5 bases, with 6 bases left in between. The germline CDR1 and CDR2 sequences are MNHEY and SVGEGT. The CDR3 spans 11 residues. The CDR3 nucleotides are TGTGCCAGCGATGGGACCGGGGAGCTGTTTTTT. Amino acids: CASDGTGELFF.

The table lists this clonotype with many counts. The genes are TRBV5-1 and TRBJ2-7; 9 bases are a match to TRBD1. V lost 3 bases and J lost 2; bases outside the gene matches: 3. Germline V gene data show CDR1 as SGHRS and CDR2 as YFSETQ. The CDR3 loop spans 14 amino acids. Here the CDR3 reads CASSYRQGAYEQYF. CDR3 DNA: TGCGCCAGCAGCTACCGACAGGGGGCCTACGAGCAGTACTTC.

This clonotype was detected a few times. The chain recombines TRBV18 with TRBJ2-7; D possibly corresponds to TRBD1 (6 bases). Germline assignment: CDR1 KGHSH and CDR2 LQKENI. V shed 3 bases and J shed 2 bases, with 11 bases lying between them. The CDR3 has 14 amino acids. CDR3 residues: CASSPGQRTYEQYF. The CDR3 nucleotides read TGTGCCAGCTCACCCGGACAGCGTACCTACGAGCAGTACTTC.

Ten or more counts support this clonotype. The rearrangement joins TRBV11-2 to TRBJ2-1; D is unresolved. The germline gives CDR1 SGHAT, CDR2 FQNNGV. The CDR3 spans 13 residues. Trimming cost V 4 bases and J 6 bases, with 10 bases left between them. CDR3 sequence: CASSYFNSNEQFF. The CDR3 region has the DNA TGTGCCAGCAGCTACTTCAACTCCAATGAGCAGTTCTTC.

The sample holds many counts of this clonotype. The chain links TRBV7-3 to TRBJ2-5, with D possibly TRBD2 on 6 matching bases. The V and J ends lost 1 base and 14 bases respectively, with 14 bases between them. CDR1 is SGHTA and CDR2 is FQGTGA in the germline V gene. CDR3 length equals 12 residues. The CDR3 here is CASSLMEGSPYF. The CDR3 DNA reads TGTGCCAGCAGCTTAATGGAGGGGTCCCCCTACTTC.

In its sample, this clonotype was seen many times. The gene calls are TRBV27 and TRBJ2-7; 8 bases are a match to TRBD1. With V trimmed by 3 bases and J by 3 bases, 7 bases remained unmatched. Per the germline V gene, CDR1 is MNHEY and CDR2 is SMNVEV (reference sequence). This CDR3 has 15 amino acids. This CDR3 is CASSFGRQGLYEQYF. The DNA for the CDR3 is TGTGCCAGCAGTTTCGGAAGACAGGGGCTCTACGAGCAGTACTTC.

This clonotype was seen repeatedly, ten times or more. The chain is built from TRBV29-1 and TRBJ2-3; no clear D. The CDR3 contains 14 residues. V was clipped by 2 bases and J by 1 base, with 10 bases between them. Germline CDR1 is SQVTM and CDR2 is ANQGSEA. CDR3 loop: CSVESGIGTDTQYF. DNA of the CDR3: TGCAGCGTTGAATCGGGCATTGGCACAGATACGCAGTATTTT.